This T cell receptor beta chain was observed in a study of OX40 agonist ivuxolimab in advanced cancers. Whole-study results and caveats: Compared with others, partial responders at 0.1-3.0 mg/kg displayed clonal expansion among the lowest.

As for this clone: Its target is unknown.

This CDR3 is 16 amino acids long. Trimming took 5 bases from V and 5 from J; bases not matched to a gene: 3. In germline, CDR1 is SEHNR, CDR2 FQNEAQ (reference sequence). The protocol was immunoSEQ multiplex PCR, while the TCRdb copy is restricted to in-frame clones and leaves out a portion. The data hold about 100,000 clones, with approximately 91% observed a single time. The sequence came from an adult with an advanced solid tumor such as melanoma, head and neck, liver or kidney cancer. The J gene is TRBJ2-2, the V gene TRBV7-9; TRBD2 agrees at 15 bases. This material consisted of CD4+ or CD8+ T cells sorted from blood, taken in a trial of the OX40 agonist ivuxolimab. CDR3 sequence reads: CASSMGLAGGTGELFF. CDR3 bases: TGTGCCAGCAGCATGGGACTAGCGGGAGGAACCGGGGAGCTGTTTTTT.